This is a list of T cell receptor beta chains from one sample in a study of beta chain features in type 1 diabetes. Clones were sequenced by immunoSEQ multiplex PCR, and TCRdb holds only the in-frame ones, with some missing. Of 140,000 or so clones listed, about an eighth were seen once; the top ten hold less than 1.5%. The sample taken for sequencing was central memory CD4+ T cells from blood. Receptors were obtained from a man aged 18 to 29 with type 1 diabetes. Each CDR3 is given with its conserved first and last residue. The D gene is left open where the match is weak. Some rows mark clone size as missing; the rest say once, few, many or name a class of expanded clone.

v_gene	abundance	j_gene	d_gene	CDR3nt	CDR3aa
TRBV6-6	NA	TRBJ1-2	NA	TGTGCCAGCAGTTACTCGAGGTCACCGTACTATGGCTACACCTTC	CASSYSRSPYYGYTF
TRBV30	many	TRBJ1-5	NA	TGTGCCTGGAGTTGGCAGGGGAATCAGCCCCAGCATTTT	CAWSWQGNQPQHF
TRBV5-1	few	TRBJ2-7	TRBD1	TGCGCCAGCAGCTTTCAAGGACAGGGCGTCTACGAGCAGTACTTC	CASSFQGQGVYEQYF
TRBV18	few	TRBJ2-5	NA	TGTGCCAGCTCACCCCGGCCAGAGACCCAGTACTTC	CASSPRPETQYF
TRBV18	few	TRBJ2-7	NA	TGTGCCAGCTCCGGGGGCTACGAGCAGTACTTC	CASSGGYEQYF
TRBV13	NA	TRBJ2-7	NA	TGTGCCAGCAGCCCCGGACCAGTCTACGAGCAGTACTTC	CASSPGPVYEQYF
TRBV7-3	NA	TRBJ2-1	TRBD2	TGTGCCAGCAGCACGCGGACTAGCGGCAGCAATGAGCAGTTCTTC	CASSTRTSGSNEQFF
TRBV15	few	TRBJ2-3	NA	TGTGCCACCAGCAGAGATTTTGGCGGGGGCCATACAGATACGCAGTATTTT	CATSRDFGGGHTDTQYF
TRBV7-8	NA	TRBJ2-7	NA	TGTGCCAGCAGCTTAGGGTCAGCCTCCTACGAGCAGTACTTC	CASSLGSASYEQYF
TRBV14	few	TRBJ1-2	TRBD1	TGTGCCAGCAGCCAACTGGGACAGGGACGGTGGAATGGCTACACCTTC	CASSQLGQGRWNGYTF
TRBV29-1	NA	TRBJ1-5	TRBD1	TGCAGCGCGGTGACAGGGGAAAGTCAGCCCCAGCATTTT	CSAVTGESQPQHF
TRBV27	NA	TRBJ2-7	TRBD1	TGTGCCAGCAGTTTATCAGTCCGGGCAGGGGGCTCCTACGAGCAGTACTTC	CASSLSVRAGGSYEQYF
TRBV9	many	TRBJ2-3	TRBD2	TGTGCCAGCAATCCCGCAGCAGCGGGGGGGAAAACAGATACGCAGTATTTT	CASNPAAAGGKTDTQYF
TRBV13	NA	TRBJ1-2	NA	TGTGCCAGCAGCTTAACGAACTATGGCTACACCTTC	CASSLTNYGYTF
TRBV4-2	NA	TRBJ2-7	TRBD2	TGTGCCAGCAGCCAAGATGGGGCGGGACTATCTTACGAGCAGTACTTC	CASSQDGAGLSYEQYF
TRBV30	NA	TRBJ1-1	NA	TGTGCCTGGACGTGGGTGAACACTGAAGCTTTCTTT	CAWTWVNTEAFF
TRBV13	NA	TRBJ2-5	TRBD1	TGTGCCAGCAGAGGACAGGGGACTTCAGGAGAGACCCAGTACTTC	CASRGQGTSGETQYF
TRBV20-1	few	TRBJ1-1	NA	TGCAGGGCCGGACCTGCCGCTGAAGCTTTCTTT	CRAGPAAEAFF
TRBV29-1	NA	TRBJ1-5	NA	TGCAGCGTACAGGGAGGAAATCAGCCCCAGCATTTT	CSVQGGNQPQHF
TRBV7-6	NA	TRBJ2-7	TRBD1	TGTGCCAGCAGCCTAGGGGGACAGTCCTACGAGCAGTACTTC	CASSLGGQSYEQYF
TRBV2	NA	TRBJ2-2	NA	TGTGCCAGCAGCGGGGACTCGTACACCGGGGAGCTGTTTTTT	CASSGDSYTGELFF
TRBV18	NA	TRBJ1-2	NA	TGTGCCAGCTCACCAGGGGGCGGCGAAGGCTACACCTTC	CASSPGGGEGYTF
TRBV6-1	many	TRBJ2-5	NA	TGTGCCAGCATTGACATCCTGTACCAAGAGACCCAGTACTTC	CASIDILYQETQYF
TRBV5-6	NA	TRBJ2-5	NA	TGTGCCAGCAGCTTGACAGAGACCCAGTACTTC	CASSLTETQYF
TRBV28	few	TRBJ2-3	NA	TGTGCCAGCATTCGTTCCAACTCCCGCACAGATACGCAGTATTTT	CASIRSNSRTDTQYF
TRBV5-1	NA	TRBJ1-2	TRBD1	TGCGCCAGCAGCACAGGGACAGCCCAGGCGGAAGGCTACACCTTC	CASSTGTAQAEGYTF
TRBV20-1	NA	TRBJ1-4	NA	TGCAGTGCTGCCCGGGGGGAAAAACTGTTTTTT	CSAARGEKLFF
TRBV2	NA	TRBJ2-7	NA	TGTGCCAGCAGTCCAGTCTACGAGCAGTACTTC	CASSPVYEQYF
TRBV5-1	NA	TRBJ1-4	NA	TGCGCCAGCAGCCAGATCGGGAGAACGGACGAAAAACTGTTTTTT	CASSQIGRTDEKLFF
TRBV18	NA	TRBJ1-1	NA	TGTGCCAGCTCACCAACGAGGACAGCCTTGAACACTGAAGCTTTCTTT	CASSPTRTALNTEAFF
TRBV27	few	TRBJ1-1	NA	TGTGCCAGCAGTTCCCCCTCGGCAGGATGGGACACTGAAGCTTTCTTT	CASSSPSAGWDTEAFF